These T cell receptor beta chains were read from a single sample in a study of CD8 T cell repertoires and HIV-1 epitope variants. Clones were read by immunoSEQ multiplex PCR, and TCRdb kept only the in-frame ones, dropping some. The repertoire holds around 6,100 clones, 65% to 70% seen once, with around 43% in the top ten. Their specific antigens are unknown. The sample comprised cultured CD8+ T cells derived from PBMCs. These receptors all stem from a male donor with HIV. Both conserved end residues are part of each CDR3. A D gene is named only where the DNA matches it firmly. Only some rows state a clone size, as once, few, many or a class for expanded clones.

J	V	size	D	CDR3	DNA
TRBJ2-1	TRBV7-7	few	TRBD2	CASSLALADYNEQFF	TGTGCTAGCAGCTTAGCACTAGCGGATTACAATGAGCAGTTCTTC
TRBJ2-2	TRBV5-4	once	TRBD1	CASSSDRGGTGELFF	TGTGCCAGCAGCTCAGACAGGGGGGGCACCGGGGAGCTGTTTTTT
TRBJ1-2	TRBV27	.	.	CASSLGQGRYGYTF	TGTGCCAGCAGTTTAGGGCAGGGGAGGTATGGCTACACCTTC
TRBJ1-1	TRBV10-3	.	.	CAISEPTTANTEAFF	TGTGCCATCAGTGAGCCTACGACAGCCAACACTGAAGCTTTCTTT
TRBJ2-7	TRBV30	few	.	CAWRDGYEQYF	TGTGCCTGGAGGGACGGGTACGAGCAGTACTTC
TRBJ2-3	TRBV13	.	TRBD2	CASSLRLAGIDTQYF	TGTGCCAGCAGCTTAAGACTAGCGGGTATAGATACGCAGTATTTT
TRBJ2-2	TRBV9	few	.	CASGQDTGELFF	TGTGCCAGCGGCCAAGACACCGGGGAGCTGTTTTTT
TRBJ2-1	TRBV6-1	.	TRBD1	CASSEAPGQIWEQFF	TGTGCCAGCAGTGAAGCCCCGGGACAGATTTGGGAGCAGTTCTTC
TRBJ2-3	TRBV5-6	once	TRBD1	CASSVIQGADTQYF	TGTGCCAGCAGCGTCATACAGGGGGCAGATACGCAGTATTTT
TRBJ2-3	TRBV7-6	.	.	CASSLAEGTWDTDTQYF	TGTGCCAGCAGCTTAGCCGAAGGGACCTGGGACACAGATACGCAGTATTTT
TRBJ2-7	TRBV7-8	.	.	CASSPTRGIDEQYF	TGTGCCAGCAGCCCAACGAGGGGGATCGACGAGCAGTACTTC
TRBJ2-5	TRBV19	once	.	CASSIIGGQGETQYF	TGTGCCAGTAGTATAATAGGAGGGCAGGGGGAGACCCAGTACTTC
TRBJ2-7	TRBV2	.	TRBD1	CASSEDTGGGTRYF	TGTGCCAGCAGTGAAGATACAGGGGGCGGAACTCGGTACTTC
TRBJ2-7	TRBV5-4	.	TRBD1	CASSWGQTKYEQYF	TGTGCCAGCAGCTGGGGACAGACCAAGTACGAGCAGTACTTC
TRBJ2-7	TRBV28	.	.	CASSFAGSGSITYEQYF	TGTGCCAGCAGTTTCGCTGGGTCGGGATCTATAACCTACGAGCAGTACTTC
TRBJ2-7	TRBV4-3	few	TRBD2	CASSLGLAGAYEQYF	TGCGCCAGCAGCCTGGGACTAGCGGGGGCCTACGAGCAGTACTTC
TRBJ2-4	TRBV5-1	.	TRBD1	CASSLGRTGTKNIQYF	TGCGCCAGCAGCTTGGGAAGGACAGGGACCAAAAACATTCAGTACTTC
TRBJ2-7	TRBV9	few	TRBD2	CASSAAPGGQHEQYF	TGTGCCAGCAGCGCTGCCCCGGGAGGGCAACACGAGCAGTACTTC
TRBJ1-4	TRBV4-1	few	.	CASSQEGKKLFF	TGCGCCAGCAGCCAAGAGGGGAAAAAACTGTTTTTT
TRBJ2-1	TRBV27	.	TRBD1	CASSLWTGDEQFF	TGTGCCAGCAGTTTATGGACAGGGGATGAGCAGTTCTTC
TRBJ2-3	TRBV13	.	TRBD1	CASSSGTGGGTDTQYF	TGTGCCAGCAGCTCCGGGACAGGGGGTGGCACAGATACGCAGTATTTT
TRBJ2-7	TRBV5-8	once	TRBD2	CASSAGLGSSEQYF	TGTGCCAGCAGCGCGGGACTAGGTTCCTCCGAGCAGTACTTC
TRBJ2-7	TRBV11-2	.	.	CASSSSDGYEQYF	TGTGCCAGCAGCTCCTCGGACGGCTACGAGCAGTACTTC
TRBJ1-1	TRBV18	.	.	CASSPGANTEAFF	TGTGCCAGCTCACCGGGAGCGAACACTGAAGCTTTCTTT
TRBJ1-5	TRBV4-1	few	.	CASSEEWGLNQPQHF	TGCGCCAGCAGCGAAGAATGGGGATTAAATCAGCCCCAGCATTTT
TRBJ2-5	TRBV4-1	.	.	CASSQDRGQEQETQYF	TGCGCCAGCAGCCAAGATAGGGGACAAGAACAAGAGACCCAGTACTTC
TRBJ1-6	TRBV2	.	.	CASSVGERNSPLHF	TGTGCCAGCAGTGTCGGGGAAAGGAATTCACCCCTCCACTTT